The 17 T cell receptor beta chains reported below all come from one sample, sequenced in a study of blood T cell repertoires in COVID-19. Assay: immunoSEQ multiplex PCR; the TCRdb copy retains only in-frame clones and omits some. The sample lists approximately 92,000 clones; roughly 85% were seen once. The sequenced sample consisted of peripheral blood. Every receptor here comes from a woman aged 55-75 years with COVID-19, enrolled during active disease.

The rearrangement joins TRBV6-2 or TRBV6-3 to TRBJ1-6; 7 nucleotides line up with TRBD1. This CDR3 is 15 amino acids long. The V and J ends lost 3 bases and 8 bases, in that order; junction bases with no gene match: 7. CDR1 and CDR2 (germline): MNHEY, SVGEGT. CDR3 region: CASSYAAGGYSPLHF. The CDR3 DNA reads TGTGCCAGCAGTTATGCGGCAGGGGGTTATTCACCCCTCCACTTT.

This chain joins TRBV7-9 and TRBJ2-7, with a weak D call TRBD1 (6 bases). Trimming removed 2 bases from V and 5 bases from J, with 10 bases in between. Germline CDR1 is SEHNR and CDR2 is FQNEAQ (reference sequence). The CDR3 is 13 residues long. DNA for the CDR3: TGTGCCAGCAGCTTAACTAGGGGGAACGAGCAGTACTTC. Its translation is CASSLTRGNEQYF.

The gene calls are TRBV14 and TRBJ2-1, with D perhaps matching TRBD2 (5 bases). Trimming shortened V by 5 bases and J by 3 bases, and 23 bases separated the two germline ends. The CDR3 has 18 residues. Germline-derived CDR1 and CDR2 are SGHDN and FVKESK. The CDR3 spells CASSSRVGSSPFYNEQFF. Here the CDR3 DNA reads TGTGCCAGCAGCTCTCGGGTGGGGAGTTCCCCTTTCTACAATGAGCAGTTCTTC.

This chain uses TRBV5-1 with TRBJ2-7; D may be TRBD1 (6 bases). The V end was cut by 5 bases, the J end by 2 bases, with 17 bases between. The germline V gene has CDR1 SGHRS and CDR2 YFSETQ. The CDR3 runs to 15 residues. As DNA, the CDR3 is TGCGCCAGCAGTCGCGTGGGGGCTGTGACCTACGAGCAGTACTTC. This sequence encodes CASSRVGAVTYEQYF.

V is TRBV4-3 and J is TRBJ1-1; perhaps TRBD1 as D (5 bases). Germline V gene lookup returns CDR1 LGHNA and CDR2 YSLEER. Trimming removed 0 bases at V and 8 bases at J, with 13 bases between. CDR3 length: 14 amino acids. The CDR3 DNA reads TGCGCCAGCAGCCAAGATCTGGGGTGGGGCGAAGCTTTCTTT. This encodes CASSQDLGWGEAFF.

Details on this clone: The identical CDR3 is also encoded by other nucleotide sequences in the sample. The V and J genes are TRBV6-5 and TRBJ1-1; no clear D gene. There are 15 residues in the CDR3. Trimming stripped 0 bases from V and 1 base from J, with 9 bases between. Germline assignment: CDR1 MNHEY and CDR2 SVGAGI. The chain's CDR3 is CASSYSSRGNTEAFF. CDR3 DNA sequence: TGTGCCAGCAGTTACTCGAGTCGCGGGAACACTGAAGCTTTCTTT.

The rearrangement joins TRBV20-1 to TRBJ1-1; D is perhaps TRBD1 (6 bases). V lost 3 bases to trimming and J lost 9 bases, with 11 bases between them. In germline, CDR1 is DFQATT, CDR2 SNEGSKA (reference sequence). The CDR3 spans 11 residues. DNA for the CDR3: TGCAGTGCTAGCAACAGGGTAAAAGCTTTCTTT. Protein: CSASNRVKAFF.

This chain links TRBV30 with TRBJ2-3, with D maybe TRBD2 (5 bases). Trimming removed 1 base from V and 1 base from J, with 9 bases in between. This CDR3 spans 14 amino acids. Germline assignment: CDR1 GTSNPN and CDR2 SVGIG (reference sequence). The CDR3 sequence: CAWSDGLGTDTQYF. In nucleotides, the CDR3 is TGTGCCTGGAGTGACGGACTGGGCACAGATACGCAGTATTTT.

V usage is TRBV18 and J usage is TRBJ1-1; TRBD1 agrees at 8 bases. After removal of 2 bases from V and 1 base from J, the junction contained 0 bases not matched to a gene. The CDR3 has 14 residues. CDR1 KGHSH and CDR2 LQKENI come from the germline V gene. The CDR3 loop is CASSPGTGNTEAFF. The CDR3 DNA reads TGTGCCAGCTCACCAGGGACAGGGAACACTGAAGCTTTCTTT. The variable domain in full, with the rest retrieved from reference TRBV18 and TRBJ1-1, is NAGVMQNPRHLVRRRGQEARLRCSPMKGHSHVYWYRQLPEEGLKFMVYLQKENIIDESGMPKERFSAEFPKEGPSILRIQQVVRGDSAAYFCASSPGTGNTEAFFGQGTRLTVV.

V gene TRBV4-1 combines with J gene TRBJ1-1; 9 bases match TRBD1. The germline gives CDR1 MGHRA, CDR2 YSYEKL. The CDR3 runs 15 residues. Germline trimming cut 4 bases from V and 1 base from J; bases unmatched to any gene: 4. DNA for the CDR3: TGCGCCAGCAGCCCCCGGACAGGGGCGAACACTGAAGCTTTCTTT. It specifies CASSPRTGANTEAFF.

Written as DNA, the CDR3 is TGTGCCAGCAGCTTAGACGACAGGTTCTCACCCCTCCACTTT. Protein sequence: CASSLDDRFSPLHF. The chain has TRBV11-2 and TRBJ1-6; D possibly corresponds to TRBD1 (6 bases). Looked up from germline, CDR1 is SGHAT and CDR2 is FQNNGV. The CDR3 has 14 residues. Trimming removed 0 bases from V and 10 bases from J, with 10 bases in between.

A single count supports this clone. V gene TRBV28 combines with J gene TRBJ1-6, with TRBD1 matching 12 bases. J lost 13 bases, V lost 5 bases, and 9 bases had no gene match. CDR3 length equals 15 residues. CDR1 is MDHEN and CDR2 is SYDVKM in the germline V gene. The CDR3 here is CASSRRDRGRTPLHF. CDR3 nucleotide sequence: TGTGCCAGCAGTAGAAGGGACAGGGGGCGAACCCCCCTCCACTTT.

The chain recombines TRBV5-1 with TRBJ1-1; 9 bases align to TRBD1. The CDR3 runs 15 residues. Germline V lookup: CDR1 SGHRS, CDR2 YFSETQ. V lost 4 bases, J lost 1 base, and 5 bases stayed unmatched. This CDR3 reads CASSGRGQGNTEAFF. The CDR3 DNA is TGCGCCAGCAGCGGGCGGGGACAGGGGAACACTGAAGCTTTCTTT.

J is TRBJ1-5 and V is TRBV6-6; D gene ambiguous. Germline V lookup: CDR1 MNHNY, CDR2 SVGAGI (reference sequence). There are 19 residues in the CDR3. V was cut by 5 bases and J by 0 bases, with 23 bases left in between. The CDR3 DNA reads TGTGCCAGCAGTCCTCGCTATGGCAGGTCGGTCGATAGCAATCAGCCCCAGCATTTT. Encoded protein: CASSPRYGRSVDSNQPQHF.

The chain is built from TRBV7-9 and TRBJ1-6, with D perhaps matching TRBD1 (6 bases). Germline CDR1 is SEHNR and CDR2 is FQNEAQ (reference sequence). V was clipped by 2 bases and J by 7 bases, with 15 bases between them. This CDR3 spans 16 amino acids. The CDR3 DNA sequence: TGTGCCAGCAGCTTACGCGACCCAGGGGACAATTCACCCCTCCACTTT. This encodes CASSLRDPGDNSPLHF. Drawing the rest from reference TRBV7-9 and TRBJ1-6, the complete variable domain is DTGVSQNPRHKITKRGQNVTFRCDPISEHNRLYWYRQTLGQGPEFLTYFQNEAQLEKSRLLSDRFSAERPKGSFSTLEIQRTEQGDSAMYLCASSLRDPGDNSPLHFGNGTRLTVT.

The rearrangement uses TRBV5-6 and TRBJ2-3, with D unresolved. The CDR3 is 15 amino acids. Germline values: CDR1 SGHDT, CDR2 YYEEEE. The germline V and J ends were trimmed by 4 bases and 1 base, with 13 bases remaining between them. The CDR3 region is CASSPLGVGTDTQYF. CDR3 nucleotides: TGTGCCAGCAGCCCACTTGGTGTCGGCACAGATACGCAGTATTTT. The full variable domain, in which reference TRBV5-6 and TRBJ2-3 provide the parts outside the CDR3, is DAGVTQSPTHLIKTRGQQVTLRCSPKSGHDTVSWYQQALGQGPQFIFQYYEEEERQRGNFPDRFSGHQFPNYSSELNVNALLLGDSALYLCASSPLGVGTDTQYFGPGTRLTVL.

The gene calls are TRBV29-1 and TRBJ1-2; weak D call: TRBD1 (5 bases). Germline V gene data show CDR1 as SQVTM and CDR2 as ANQGSEA. The CDR3 extends over 13 amino acids. V lost 7 bases to trimming and J lost 4 bases, with 16 bases between them. CDR3 sequence reads: CSAGRGVPYGYTF. The CDR3 DNA reads as TGCAGCGCCGGCCGGGGGGTGCCCTATGGCTACACCTTC. The whole variable domain, filled in from reference TRBV29-1 and TRBJ1-2, reads SAVISQKPSRDICQRGTSLTIQCQVDSQVTMMFWYRQQPGQSLTLIATANQGSEATYESGFVIDKFPISRPNLTFSTLTVSNMSPEDSSIYLCSAGRGVPYGYTFGSGTRLTVV.